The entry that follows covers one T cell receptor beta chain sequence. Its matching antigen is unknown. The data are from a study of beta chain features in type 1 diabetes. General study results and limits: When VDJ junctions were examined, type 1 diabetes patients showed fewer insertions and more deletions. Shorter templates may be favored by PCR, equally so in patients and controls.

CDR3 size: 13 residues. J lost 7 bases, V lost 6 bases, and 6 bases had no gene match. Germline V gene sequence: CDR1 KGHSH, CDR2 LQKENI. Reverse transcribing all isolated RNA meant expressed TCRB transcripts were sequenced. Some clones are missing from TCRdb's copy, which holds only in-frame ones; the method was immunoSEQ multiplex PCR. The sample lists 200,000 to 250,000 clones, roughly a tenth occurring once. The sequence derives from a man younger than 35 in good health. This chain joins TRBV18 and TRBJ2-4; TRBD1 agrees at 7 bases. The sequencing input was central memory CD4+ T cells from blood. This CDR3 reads CASSSPQGNIQYF. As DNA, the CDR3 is TGTGCCAGCTCGAGCCCACAGGGGAACATTCAGTACTTC.